A selection of T cell receptor beta chains follows, all from one sample in a study of OX40 agonist ivuxolimab in advanced cancers. Profiling relied on immunoSEQ multiplex PCR, and the TCRdb table lists in-frame clones only, not all of them. Among approximately 71,000 clones, roughly 84% were seen once, and the ten largest hold less than 0.85%. Sequenced here: CD4+ or CD8+ T cells sorted from blood, sampled in a trial of the OX40 agonist ivuxolimab. The origin of the receptors is an adult with an advanced solid tumor such as melanoma, head and neck, liver or kidney cancer. The CDR3 runs from the conserved cysteine through the conserved F or W. D genes are given only for firm matches. A clone size is listed for some rows: how often the clone was seen (once, few, many), or a class if it is expanded.

>TRBJ2-6|TRBV6-6|NA|once
CASSYSGTGANVLTF
TGTGCCAGCAGTTACTCAGGGACTGGGGCCAACGTCCTGACTTTC
>TRBJ2-5|TRBV28|TRBD2|NA
CASSYYGRGRETQYF
TGTGCCAGCAGTTACTATGGGAGGGGCCGGGAGACCCAGTACTTC
>TRBJ1-3|TRBV6-1|NA|NA
CASSEAPGRNTIYF
TGTGCCAGCAGTGAAGCGCCCGGCCGAAACACCATATATTTT
>TRBJ1-1|TRBV30|NA|NA
CAWDRFAEAFF
TGTGCCTGGGACAGGTTCGCTGAAGCTTTCTTT
>TRBJ2-5|TRBV27|NA|NA
CASSWSGNYQETQYF
TGTGCCAGCAGTTGGTCCGGGAATTACCAAGAGACCCAGTACTTC
>TRBJ1-3|TRBV28|NA|NA
CASSLSRVSNTIYF
TGTGCCAGCAGTTTAAGCAGGGTTAGCAACACCATATATTTT
>TRBJ1-1|TRBV20-1|NA|NA
CRLLQRTEAFF
TGCAGACTTCTTCAGCGAACTGAAGCTTTCTTT
>TRBJ1-1|TRBV18|NA|few
CASSQGGRNTEAFF
TGTGCCAGCTCACAGGGGGGGAGAAACACTGAAGCTTTCTTT
>TRBJ1-3|TRBV21-1|NA|NA
CASSSRQGISGNTIYF
TGTGCCAGCAGCTCTCGACAGGGGATCTCTGGAAACACCATATATTTT
>TRBJ2-6|TRBV18|TRBD1|NA
CASSRQGAASGANVLTF
TGTGCCAGCTCGAGACAGGGGGCAGCCTCTGGGGCCAACGTCCTGACTTTC
>TRBJ1-1|TRBV5-1|NA|NA
CASSLVQTESEAFF
TGCGCCAGCAGCTTGGTACAGACGGAATCTGAAGCTTTCTTT
>TRBJ1-2|TRBV18|NA|NA
CASSPPGGNYGYTF
TGTGCCAGCTCACCACCGGGGGGTAACTATGGCTACACCTTC
>TRBJ2-5|TRBV11-2|NA|NA
CASSFERTQETQYF
TGTGCCAGCAGCTTCGAACGTACACAAGAGACCCAGTACTTC
>TRBJ1-6|TRBV29-1|NA|NA
CSVAQGGSPLHF
TGCAGCGTTGCTCAGGGTGGTTCACCCCTCCACTTT
>TRBJ2-3|TRBV11-3|TRBD2|NA
CASSQIASGRTDTQYF
TGTGCCAGCAGCCAAATAGCTAGCGGGCGCACAGATACGCAGTATTTT
>TRBJ2-5|TRBV28|NA|NA
CASSWGGQTQETQYF
TGTGCCAGCAGTTGGGGCGGACAGACCCAAGAGACCCAGTACTTC
>TRBJ2-7|TRBV10-1|NA|NA
CASTTGPPGYYEQYF
TGCGCCAGCACCACCGGCCCCCCCGGATACTACGAGCAGTACTTC
>TRBJ2-7|TRBV6-5|NA|NA
CASSYSASSYEQYF
TGTGCCAGCAGTTACAGTGCGTCCTCCTACGAGCAGTACTTC
>TRBJ1-4|TRBV18|NA|NA
CASSSRTVSDEKLFF
TGTGCCAGCTCATCTAGGACAGTCTCGGATGAAAAACTGTTTTTT
>TRBJ2-6|TRBV10-3|NA|NA
CAISESDTGSSGANVLTF
TGTGCCATCAGTGAGTCAGATACAGGAAGCTCTGGGGCCAACGTCCTGACTTTC
>TRBJ1-6|TRBV15|TRBD1|NA
CATKRWDRNLPSNSPLHF
TGTGCCACTAAGAGATGGGACAGAAATCTTCCATCGAATTCACCCCTCCACTTT
>TRBJ2-7|TRBV21-1|NA|NA
CASSKIKASYYEQYF
TGTGCCAGCAGCAAAATTAAGGCCAGTTACTACGAGCAGTACTTC
>TRBJ2-1|TRBV9|NA|NA
CASSVDPSAYNEQFF
TGTGCCAGCAGCGTAGATCCAAGCGCCTACAATGAGCAGTTCTTC
>TRBJ2-7|TRBV30|NA|NA
CAWRWGLGEQYF
TGTGCCTGGAGGTGGGGACTTGGGGAGCAGTACTTC
>TRBJ1-2|TRBV10-3|NA|NA
CAISIANQGHGYTF
TGTGCCATCAGTATTGCAAACCAGGGCCATGGCTACACCTTC
>TRBJ1-1|TRBV5-5|TRBD1|NA
CASSFSRQGEAFF
TGTGCCAGCAGCTTCAGCCGACAGGGTGAAGCTTTCTTT
>TRBJ1-1|TRBV27|TRBD1|NA
CASITTGGTPEAFF
TGTGCCAGCATTACCACAGGGGGGACCCCTGAAGCTTTCTTT
>TRBJ2-2|TRBV11-3|NA|NA
CASSFGRASGELFF
TGTGCCAGCAGCTTCGGGCGGGCGAGCGGGGAGCTGTTTTTT
>TRBJ2-7|TRBV28|NA|NA
CASSFKTGSNSYEQYF
TGTGCCAGCAGTTTCAAGACAGGATCTAACTCCTACGAGCAGTACTTC
>TRBJ1-5|TRBV6-5|TRBD1|few
CASRQGFGQPQHF
TGTGCCAGCAGACAGGGGTTTGGGCAGCCCCAGCATTTT
>TRBJ1-1|TRBV29-1|TRBD1|once
CSGRDRVSTEAFF
TGCAGCGGCAGGGACAGGGTTAGTACTGAAGCTTTCTTT
>TRBJ1-5|TRBV19|TRBD1|NA
CASKNRDRGLGNQPQHF
TGTGCCAGCAAAAATAGGGACAGGGGGTTGGGCAATCAGCCCCAGCATTTT
>TRBJ2-7|TRBV6-7|TRBD2|NA
CASSHPVGRAILNEQYF
TGTGCCAGCAGTCACCCCGTAGGGAGGGCAATATTAAACGAGCAGTACTTC
>TRBJ1-5|TRBV10-2|NA|NA
CASQISFDQPQHF
TGCGCCAGCCAGATCTCGTTTGATCAGCCCCAGCATTTT
>TRBJ2-3|TRBV7-9|TRBD2|NA
CASSLERGTDTQYF
TGTGCCAGCAGCTTAGAGCGGGGGACGGATACGCAGTATTTT
>TRBJ2-3|TRBV2|TRBD2|NA
CASSPWTSGVDTQYF
TGTGCCAGCAGTCCTTGGACTAGCGGGGTGGATACGCAGTATTTT
>TRBJ2-5|TRBV5-1|NA|NA
CASSTGTTSQETQYF
TGCGCCAGCAGCACTGGGACAACCTCCCAAGAGACCCAGTACTTC
>TRBJ2-1|TRBV7-2|NA|NA
CASSPGIVPNEQFF
TGTGCCAGCAGTCCTGGAATAGTTCCCAATGAGCAGTTCTTC
>TRBJ2-5|TRBV27|TRBD1|NA
CASRARTGFETQYF
TGTGCCAGCAGGGCCAGGACAGGGTTTGAGACCCAGTACTTC
>TRBJ1-1|TRBV30|NA|few
CAWSPRGIAFF
TGTGCCTGGAGTCCCAGGGGTATAGCTTTCTTT
>TRBJ1-1|TRBV7-2|TRBD1|NA
CASSLSGGGTEAFF
TGTGCCAGCAGCTTATCAGGGGGAGGCACTGAAGCTTTCTTT
>TRBJ2-1|TRBV5-1|TRBD2|once
CASSGGSGMDEQFF
TGCGCCAGCAGTGGTGGTAGCGGGATGGATGAGCAGTTCTTC
>TRBJ1-6|TRBV6-1|TRBD1|NA
CASGRTGSNSPLHF
TGTGCCAGCGGGCGGACAGGGAGTAATTCACCCCTCCACTTT
>TRBJ1-5|TRBV6-6|TRBD1|NA
CASSTGGERDQPQHF
TGTGCCAGCAGTACAGGGGGCGAAAGGGATCAGCCCCAGCATTTT
>TRBJ2-5|TRBV19|TRBD1|NA
CASSTTGAQETQYF
TGTGCCAGTAGTACGACAGGGGCACAAGAGACCCAGTACTTC